The clone carrying this T cell receptor (beta chain) was counted only a few times. What it binds is unknown. The CDR3 is 14 amino acids. CDR1 MDHEN and CDR2 SYDVKM come from the germline V gene. The ends were cut back, 6 bases at V and 5 bases at J, with 15 bases in the middle. This specimen belongs to a study of beta chain features in type 1 diabetes. Overall study results and limits: In every one of the four CD4+ subsets, TCRB CDR3s were moderately but significantly shorter in Type 1 diabetes patients. Resolution of whether HLA type affects TCRB rearrangement was not achieved here.

cDNA synthesis used the whole RNA isolate, giving expressed TCRB sequences. The protocol was immunoSEQ multiplex PCR, while the TCRdb copy is restricted to in-frame clones and leaves out a portion. The data hold 140,000 to 150,000 clones, with roughly 53% observed a single time. The sequence derives from a man younger than 35 in good health. This chain connects TRBV28 to TRBJ2-3, with D possibly TRBD2 on 6 matching bases. Sequenced input: Tregs from blood. The CDR3 DNA reads as TGTGCCAGCAGGGTCTCTAGCGCCCAAGATACGCAGTATTTT. This encodes CASRVSSAQDTQYF.